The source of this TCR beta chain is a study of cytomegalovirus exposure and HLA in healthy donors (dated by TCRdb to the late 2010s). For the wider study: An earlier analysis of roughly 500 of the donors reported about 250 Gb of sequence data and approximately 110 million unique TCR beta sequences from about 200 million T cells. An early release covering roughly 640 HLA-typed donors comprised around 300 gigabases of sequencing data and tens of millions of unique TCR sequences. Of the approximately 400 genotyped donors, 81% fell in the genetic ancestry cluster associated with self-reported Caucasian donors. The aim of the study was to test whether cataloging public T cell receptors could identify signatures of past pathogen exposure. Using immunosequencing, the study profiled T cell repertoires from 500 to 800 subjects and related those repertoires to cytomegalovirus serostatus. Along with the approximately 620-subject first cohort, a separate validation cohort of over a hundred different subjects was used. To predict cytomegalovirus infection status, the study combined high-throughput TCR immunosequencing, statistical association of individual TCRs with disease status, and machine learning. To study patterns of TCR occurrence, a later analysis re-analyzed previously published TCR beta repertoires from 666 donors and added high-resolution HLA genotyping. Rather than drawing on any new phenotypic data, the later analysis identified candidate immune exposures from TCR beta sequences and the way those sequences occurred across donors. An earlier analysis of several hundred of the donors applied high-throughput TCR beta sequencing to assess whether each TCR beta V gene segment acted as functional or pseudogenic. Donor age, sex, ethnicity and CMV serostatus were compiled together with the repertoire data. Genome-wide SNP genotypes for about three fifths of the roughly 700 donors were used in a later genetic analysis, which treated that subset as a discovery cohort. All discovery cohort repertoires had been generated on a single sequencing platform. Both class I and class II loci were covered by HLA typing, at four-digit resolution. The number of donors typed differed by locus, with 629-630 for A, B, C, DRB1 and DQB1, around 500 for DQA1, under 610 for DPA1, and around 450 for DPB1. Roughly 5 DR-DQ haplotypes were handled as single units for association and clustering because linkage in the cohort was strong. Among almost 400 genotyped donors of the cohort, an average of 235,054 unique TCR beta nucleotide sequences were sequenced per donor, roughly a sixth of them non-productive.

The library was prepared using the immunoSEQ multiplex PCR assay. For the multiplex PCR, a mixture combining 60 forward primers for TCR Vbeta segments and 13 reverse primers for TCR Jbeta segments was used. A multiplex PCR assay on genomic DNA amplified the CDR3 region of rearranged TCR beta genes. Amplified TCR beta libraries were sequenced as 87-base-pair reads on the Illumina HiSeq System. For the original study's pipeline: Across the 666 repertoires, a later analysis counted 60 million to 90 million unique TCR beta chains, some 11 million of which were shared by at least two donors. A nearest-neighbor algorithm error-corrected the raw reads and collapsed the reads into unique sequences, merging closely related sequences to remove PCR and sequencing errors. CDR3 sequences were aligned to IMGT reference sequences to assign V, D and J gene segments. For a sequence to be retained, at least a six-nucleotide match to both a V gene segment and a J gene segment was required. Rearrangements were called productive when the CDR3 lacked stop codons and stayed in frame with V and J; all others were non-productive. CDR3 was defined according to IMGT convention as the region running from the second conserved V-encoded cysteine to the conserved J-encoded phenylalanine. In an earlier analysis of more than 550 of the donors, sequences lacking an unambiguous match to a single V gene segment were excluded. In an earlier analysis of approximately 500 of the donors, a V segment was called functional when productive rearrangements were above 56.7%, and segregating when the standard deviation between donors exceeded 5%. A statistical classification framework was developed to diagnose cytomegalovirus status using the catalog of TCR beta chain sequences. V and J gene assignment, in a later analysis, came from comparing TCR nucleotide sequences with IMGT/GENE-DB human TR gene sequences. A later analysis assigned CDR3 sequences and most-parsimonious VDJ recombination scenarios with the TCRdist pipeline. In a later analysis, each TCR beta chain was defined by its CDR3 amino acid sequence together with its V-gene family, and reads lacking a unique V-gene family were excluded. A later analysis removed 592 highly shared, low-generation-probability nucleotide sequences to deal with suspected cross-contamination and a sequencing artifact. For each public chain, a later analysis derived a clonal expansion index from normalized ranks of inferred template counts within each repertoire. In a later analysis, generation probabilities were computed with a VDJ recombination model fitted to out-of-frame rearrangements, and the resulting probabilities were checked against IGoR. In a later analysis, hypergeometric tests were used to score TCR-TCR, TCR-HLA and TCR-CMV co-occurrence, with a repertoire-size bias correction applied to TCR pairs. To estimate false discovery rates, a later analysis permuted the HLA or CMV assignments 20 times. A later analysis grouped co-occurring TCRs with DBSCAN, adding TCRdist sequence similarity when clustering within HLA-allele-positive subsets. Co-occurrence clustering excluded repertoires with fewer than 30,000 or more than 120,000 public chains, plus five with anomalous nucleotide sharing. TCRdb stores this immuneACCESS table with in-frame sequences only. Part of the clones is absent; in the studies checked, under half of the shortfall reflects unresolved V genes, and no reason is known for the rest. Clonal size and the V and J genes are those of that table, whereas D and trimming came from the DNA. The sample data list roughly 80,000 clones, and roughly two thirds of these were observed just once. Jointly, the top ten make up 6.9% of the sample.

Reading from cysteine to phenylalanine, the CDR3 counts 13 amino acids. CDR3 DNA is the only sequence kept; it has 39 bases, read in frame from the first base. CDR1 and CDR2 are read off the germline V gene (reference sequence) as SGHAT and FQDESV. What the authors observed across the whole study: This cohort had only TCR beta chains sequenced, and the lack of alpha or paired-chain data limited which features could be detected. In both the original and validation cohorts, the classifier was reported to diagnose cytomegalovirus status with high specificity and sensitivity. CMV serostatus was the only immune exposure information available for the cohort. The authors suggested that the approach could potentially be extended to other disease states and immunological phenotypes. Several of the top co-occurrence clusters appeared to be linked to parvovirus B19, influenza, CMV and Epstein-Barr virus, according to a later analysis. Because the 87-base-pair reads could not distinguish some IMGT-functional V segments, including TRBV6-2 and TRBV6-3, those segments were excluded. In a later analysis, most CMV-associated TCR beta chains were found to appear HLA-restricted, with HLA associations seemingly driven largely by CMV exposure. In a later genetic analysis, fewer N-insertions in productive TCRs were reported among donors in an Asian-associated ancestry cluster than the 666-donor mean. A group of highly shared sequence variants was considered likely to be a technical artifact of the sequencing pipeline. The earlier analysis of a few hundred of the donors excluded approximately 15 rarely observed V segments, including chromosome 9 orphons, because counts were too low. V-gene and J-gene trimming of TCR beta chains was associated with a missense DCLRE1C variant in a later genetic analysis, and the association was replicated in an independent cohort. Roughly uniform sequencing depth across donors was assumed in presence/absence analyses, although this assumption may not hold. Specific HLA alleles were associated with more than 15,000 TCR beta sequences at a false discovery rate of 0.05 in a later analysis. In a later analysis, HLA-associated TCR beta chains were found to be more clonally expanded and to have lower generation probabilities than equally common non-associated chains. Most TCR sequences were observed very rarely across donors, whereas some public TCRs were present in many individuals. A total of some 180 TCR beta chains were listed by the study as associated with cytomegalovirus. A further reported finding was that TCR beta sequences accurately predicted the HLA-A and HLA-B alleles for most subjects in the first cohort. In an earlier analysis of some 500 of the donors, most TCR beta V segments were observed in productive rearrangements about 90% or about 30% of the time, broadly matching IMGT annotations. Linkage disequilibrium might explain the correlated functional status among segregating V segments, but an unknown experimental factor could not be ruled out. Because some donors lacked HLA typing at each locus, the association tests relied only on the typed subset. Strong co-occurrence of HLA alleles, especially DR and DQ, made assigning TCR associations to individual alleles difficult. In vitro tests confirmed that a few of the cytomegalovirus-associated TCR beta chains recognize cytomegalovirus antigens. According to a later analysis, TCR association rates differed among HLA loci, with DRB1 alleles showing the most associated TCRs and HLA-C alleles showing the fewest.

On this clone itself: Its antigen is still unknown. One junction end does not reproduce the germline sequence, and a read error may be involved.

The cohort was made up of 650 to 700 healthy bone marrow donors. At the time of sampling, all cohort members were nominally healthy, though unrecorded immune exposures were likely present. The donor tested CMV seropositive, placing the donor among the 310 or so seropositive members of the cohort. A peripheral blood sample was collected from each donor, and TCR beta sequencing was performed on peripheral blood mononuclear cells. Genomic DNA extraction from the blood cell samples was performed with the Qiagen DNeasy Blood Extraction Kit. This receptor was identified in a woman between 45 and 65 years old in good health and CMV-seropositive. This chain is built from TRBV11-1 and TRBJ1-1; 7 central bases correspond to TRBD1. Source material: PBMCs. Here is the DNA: TGTGCCAGCACCTTAACAGGGGTCACTGAAGCTTTCTTT. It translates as CASTLTGVTEAFF.